The 25 T cell receptor beta chains given below trace back to one sample, sequenced in a study of monozygotic twins with inflammatory bowel disease. Following a re-call of the 5' RACE reads, TCRdb has one entry per CDR3 protein and lacks DNA. The record lists fewer than 350,000 distinct CDR3 sequences, of which the ten most abundant hold 2% to 2.5%. The specimen was blood. The receptors were gathered from a human donor with ulcerative colitis or Crohn's disease, or a healthy co-twin of an affected twin (not recorded which).

The CDR3 reads CASGGLSKGNYGYTF. The chain links TRBV28 to TRBJ1-2; TCRdb's assignment of TRBD1 cannot be checked, as there is no DNA. CDR1 MDHEN and CDR2 SYDVKM come from the germline V gene. CDR3 length equals 15 residues.

The chain is built from TRBV5-5 and TRBJ1-1. The CDR3 runs to 13 residues. From germline, CDR1 is SGHKS and CDR2 YYEKEE (reference sequence). CDR3 in amino acids: CASSLGIRLEAFF. Filled out from reference TRBV5-5 and TRBJ1-1, the complete variable domain reads DAGVTQSPTHLIKTRGQQVTLRCSPISGHKSVSWYQQVLGQGPQFIFQYYEKEERGRGNFPDRFSARQFPNYSSELNVNALLLGDSALYLCASSLGIRLEAFFGQGTRLTVV.

The rearrangement joins TRBV3-1 to TRBJ2-3; TCRdb's D gene call, TRBD2, goes unchecked for lack of DNA. Germline CDR1 reads LGHDT; CDR2 reads YNNKEL (reference sequence). The CDR3 runs 19 residues. CDR3 sequence: CASSHHRTSGVVRTDTQYF.

The chain has TRBV28 and TRBJ2-3; TCRdb's D call, TRBD2, is unchecked because there is no DNA. CDR3 length: 16 residues. Germline V gives CDR1 MDHEN, CDR2 SYDVKM. CDR3 protein: CASSLVGGGDTDTQYF.

The V and J genes are TRBV11-2 and TRBJ2-7; the TRBD1 assignment by TCRdb is unverifiable without DNA. CDR3 length: 15 residues. Germline CDR1 and CDR2: SGHAT and FQNNGV. The CDR3 sequence: CASSSRGRLRYEQYF.

The rearrangement links TRBV12-3 or TRBV12-4 to TRBJ1-1. This CDR3 is 12 amino acids long. Here the CDR3 reads CASSPENTEAFF.

The chain links TRBV20-1 to TRBJ2-4; with no DNA, the TCRdb D assignment of TRBD2 cannot be verified. Germline CDR1 reads DFQATT; CDR2 reads SNEGSKA (reference sequence). The CDR3 sequence is 16 residues long. The CDR3 protein is CSARDTASGVINIQYF.

V gene TRBV5-6 combines with J gene TRBJ1-2; the D call of TRBD1 rests on TCRdb alone, since no DNA is present to check it. Germline CDR1 SGHDT, CDR2 YYEEEE. The CDR3 has 16 residues. CDR3 region: CASSGFSWGRNYGYTF.

J is TRBJ1-5 and V is TRBV12-3 or TRBV12-4. The CDR3 is 14 amino acids. The CDR3 here is CASSLGTLNQPQHF.

This rearrangement joins TRBV7-2 to TRBJ2-3; TCRdb's D call of TRBD2 is untestable without DNA. Germline-derived CDR1 and CDR2 are SGHTA and FQGNSA. CDR3 size: 17 residues. CDR3 loop: CASSPWGTSGATDTQYF.

The chain uses TRBV28 and TRBJ2-5. CDR1 and CDR2 from the germline V gene are MDHEN and SYDVKM. The CDR3 is made up of 12 amino acids. The CDR3 loop reads CASSSVKETQYF.

The chain combines TRBV20-1 with TRBJ1-2; the D gene TCRdb calls, TRBD1, cannot be checked with no DNA. The CDR3 covers 14 residues. The germline V gene has CDR1 DFQATT and CDR2 SNEGSKA (reference sequence). This CDR3 is CSASPRTGSYGYTF.

The chain carries TRBV13 and TRBJ1-5; the D gene TCRdb calls, TRBD1, cannot be checked with no DNA. Germline V gene sequence: CDR1 PRHDT, CDR2 FYEKMQ (reference sequence). This CDR3 has 15 amino acids. CDR3 sequence: CASSQDRASNQPQHF.

This chain connects TRBV7-2 to TRBJ2-7. The CDR3 is 15 residues long. Germline assignment: CDR1 SGHTA and CDR2 FQGNSA. CDR3 protein: CASSSEGRGSYEQYF. The full variable domain, its missing parts supplied by reference TRBV7-2 and TRBJ2-7, is GAGVSQSPSNKVTEKGKDVELRCDPISGHTALYWYRQSLGQGLEFLIYFQGNSAPDKSGLPSDRFSAERTGGSVSTLTIQRTQQEDSAVYLCASSSEGRGSYEQYFGPGTRLTVT.

The chain employs TRBV7-9 and TRBJ2-5; TCRdb proposes TRBD1, but this gene call is untestable without DNA. This CDR3 is 16 amino acids long. Per the germline V gene, CDR1 is SEHNR and CDR2 is FQNEAQ (reference sequence). This CDR3 reads CASSRYFGTAQETQYF. The complete variable domain, with remaining parts taken from reference TRBV7-9 and TRBJ2-5, reads DTGVSQNPRHKITKRGQNVTFRCDPISEHNRLYWYRQTLGQGPEFLTYFQNEAQLEKSRLLSDRFSAERPKGSFSTLEIQRTEQGDSAMYLCASSRYFGTAQETQYFGPGTRLLVL.

V gene TRBV20-1 combines with J gene TRBJ1-2; TCRdb returns TRBD1, unconfirmable since there is no DNA. The CDR3 has 12 residues. Germline assignment: CDR1 DFQATT and CDR2 SNEGSKA (reference sequence). The CDR3 here is CSANRQLYGYTF.

V and J are TRBV7-9 and TRBJ2-3; TCRdb designates TRBD1, a call that cannot be tested without DNA. The CDR3 length is 14 residues. Germline V lookup: CDR1 SEHNR, CDR2 FQNEAQ (reference sequence). The CDR3 is CASSFRDPTDTQYF. Drawing the rest from reference TRBV7-9 and TRBJ2-3, the complete variable domain is DTGVSQNPRHKITKRGQNVTFRCDPISEHNRLYWYRQTLGQGPEFLTYFQNEAQLEKSRLLSDRFSAERPKGSFSTLEIQRTEQGDSAMYLCASSFRDPTDTQYFGPGTRLTVL.

The V call is TRBV7-8, the J call TRBJ1-1. The CDR3 has 18 amino acids. Germline V gives CDR1 SGHVS, CDR2 FQNEAQ. The CDR3 is CASSFLWGMGWPNTEAFF.

The chain has TRBV12-3 or TRBV12-4 and TRBJ1-1; TCRdb reports TRBD1, a call that lacks DNA to check it against. The CDR3 covers 13 residues. The CDR3 here is CASSFTGIAEAFF.

The chain employs TRBV5-1 and TRBJ2-2; TCRdb outputs TRBD1, but without DNA this stays unchecked. Germline-derived CDR1 and CDR2 are SGHRS and YFSETQ. CDR3 length: 16 residues. CDR3 region: CASRDGRAGTAGELFF.

This CDR3 is CASSESGGYNEQFF. The chain links TRBV6-4 to TRBJ2-1; the D gene TCRdb calls, TRBD2, cannot be checked with no DNA. Germline assignment: CDR1 MRHNA and CDR2 SNTAGT. The CDR3 has 14 residues.

This chain joins TRBV5-1 and TRBJ2-1; no DNA is available, so the TRBD1 call from TCRdb remains unchecked. The length of the CDR3 is 16 residues. CDR1 SGHRS and CDR2 YFSETQ come from the germline V gene. This CDR3 reads CASSFSEGVGYNEQFF. Full variable domain (rest looked up from reference TRBV5-1 and TRBJ2-1): KAGVTQTPRYLIKTRGQQVTLSCSPISGHRSVSWYQQTPGQGLQFLFEYFSETQRNKGNFPGRFSGRQFSNSRSEMNVSTLELGDSALYLCASSFSEGVGYNEQFFGPGTRLTVL.

The gene calls are TRBV7-2 and TRBJ2-3; the TCRdb D gene call, TRBD1, has no DNA to confirm it. Germline CDR1 reads SGHTA; CDR2 reads FQGNSA. The CDR3 runs to 17 residues. CDR3 amino acids: CASSTGPTGTGEDTQYF.

V usage is TRBV11-2 and J usage is TRBJ2-7; without DNA, the TCRdb call of TRBD2 cannot be checked. CDR3 size: 15 residues. Per the germline V gene, CDR1 is SGHAT and CDR2 is FQNNGV. CDR3 protein: CASSLGASETYEQYF.

The V and J genes are TRBV14 and TRBJ2-7. This CDR3 is 14 amino acids long. Germline lookup yields CDR1 SGHDN and CDR2 FVKESK. The CDR3 region is CASSQAKSQNEQYF.